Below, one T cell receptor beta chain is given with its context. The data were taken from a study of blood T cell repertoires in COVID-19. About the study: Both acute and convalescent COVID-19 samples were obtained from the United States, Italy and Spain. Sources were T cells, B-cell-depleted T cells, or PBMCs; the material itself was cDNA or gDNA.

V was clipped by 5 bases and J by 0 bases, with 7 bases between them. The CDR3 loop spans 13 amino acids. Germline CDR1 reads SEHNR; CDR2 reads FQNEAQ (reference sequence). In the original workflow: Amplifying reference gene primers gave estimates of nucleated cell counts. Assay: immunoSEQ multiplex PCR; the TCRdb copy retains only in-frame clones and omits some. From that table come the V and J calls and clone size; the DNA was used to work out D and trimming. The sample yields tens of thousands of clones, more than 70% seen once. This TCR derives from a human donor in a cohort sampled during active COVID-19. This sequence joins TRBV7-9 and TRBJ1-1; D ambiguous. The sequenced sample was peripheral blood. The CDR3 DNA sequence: TGTGCCAGCAGCCTATTTATGAACACTGAAGCTTTCTTT. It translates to CASSLFMNTEAFF. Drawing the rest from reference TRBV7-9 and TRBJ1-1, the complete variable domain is DTGVSQNPRHKITKRGQNVTFRCDPISEHNRLYWYRQTLGQGPEFLTYFQNEAQLEKSRLLSDRFSAERPKGSFSTLEIQRTEQGDSAMYLCASSLFMNTEAFFGQGTRLTVV.